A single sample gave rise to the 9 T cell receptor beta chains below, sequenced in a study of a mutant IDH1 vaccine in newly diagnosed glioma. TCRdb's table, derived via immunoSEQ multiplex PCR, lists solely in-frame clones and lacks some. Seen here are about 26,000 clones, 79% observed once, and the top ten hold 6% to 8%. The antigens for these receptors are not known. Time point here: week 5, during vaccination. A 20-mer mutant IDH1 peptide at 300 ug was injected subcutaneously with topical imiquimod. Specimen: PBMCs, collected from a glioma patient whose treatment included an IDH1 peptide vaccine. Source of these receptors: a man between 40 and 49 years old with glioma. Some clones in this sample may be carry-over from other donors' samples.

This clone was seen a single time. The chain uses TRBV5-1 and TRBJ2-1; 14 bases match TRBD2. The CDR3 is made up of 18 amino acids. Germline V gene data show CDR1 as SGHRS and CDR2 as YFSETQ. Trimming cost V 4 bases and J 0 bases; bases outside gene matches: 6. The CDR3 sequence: CASSRGTSGGSSYNEQFF. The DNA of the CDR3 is TGCGCCAGCAGCCGGGGGACTAGCGGGGGCAGCTCCTACAATGAGCAGTTCTTC.

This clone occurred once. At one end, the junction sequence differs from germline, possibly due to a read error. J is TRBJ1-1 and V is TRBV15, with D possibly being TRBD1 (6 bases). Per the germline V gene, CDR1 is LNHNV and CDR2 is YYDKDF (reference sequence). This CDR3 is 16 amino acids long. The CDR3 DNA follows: TGTGCCACCAGCAGAGATCGTGAAGGGGGAGACACTGGAGCTTTCTTT. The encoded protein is CATSRDREGGDTGAFF.

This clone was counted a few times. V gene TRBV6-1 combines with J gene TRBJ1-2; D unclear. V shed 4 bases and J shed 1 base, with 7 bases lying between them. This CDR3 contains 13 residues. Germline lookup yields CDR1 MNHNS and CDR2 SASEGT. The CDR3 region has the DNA TGTGCCAGCAGTGTCACGGTTAACTATGGCTACACCTTC. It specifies CASSVTVNYGYTF.

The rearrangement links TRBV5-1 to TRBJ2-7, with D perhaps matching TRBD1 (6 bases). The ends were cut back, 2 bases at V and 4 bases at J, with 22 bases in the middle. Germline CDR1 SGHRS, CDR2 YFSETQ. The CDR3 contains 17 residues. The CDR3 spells CASSLSPTGLVGYEQYF. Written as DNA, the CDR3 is TGCGCCAGCAGCTTAAGCCCTACAGGGTTGGTCGGGTACGAGCAGTACTTC.

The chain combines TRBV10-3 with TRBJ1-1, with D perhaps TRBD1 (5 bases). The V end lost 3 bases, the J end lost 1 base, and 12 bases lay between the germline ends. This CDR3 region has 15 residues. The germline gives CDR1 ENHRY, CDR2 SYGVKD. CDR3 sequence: CAISDPGRGNTEAFF. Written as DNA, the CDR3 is TGTGCCATCAGTGACCCCGGGAGGGGGAACACTGAAGCTTTCTTT.

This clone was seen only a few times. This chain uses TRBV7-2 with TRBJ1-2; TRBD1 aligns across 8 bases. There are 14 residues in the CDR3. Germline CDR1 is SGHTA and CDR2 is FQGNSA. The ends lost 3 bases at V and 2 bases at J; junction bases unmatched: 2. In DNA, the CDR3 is TGTGCCAGCAGCTTGGACAGGGCAAACTATGGCTACACCTTC. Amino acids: CASSLDRANYGYTF.

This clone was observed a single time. This CDR3 is CASSLGHDTYEQYF. The CDR3 DNA follows: TGCGCCAGCAGCTTGGGACATGATACCTACGAGCAGTACTTC. The rearrangement uses TRBV5-1 and TRBJ2-7; D is unclear. Germline values: CDR1 SGHRS, CDR2 YFSETQ. CDR3 length equals 14 residues. Trimming removed 0 bases from V and 2 bases from J, with 9 bases in between.

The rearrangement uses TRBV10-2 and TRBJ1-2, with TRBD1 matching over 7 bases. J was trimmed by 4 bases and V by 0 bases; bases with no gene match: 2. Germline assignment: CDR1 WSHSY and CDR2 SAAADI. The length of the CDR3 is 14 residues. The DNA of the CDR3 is TGCGCCAGCAGTGAGTCGCAGGGGGGCTATGGCTACACCTTC. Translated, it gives CASSESQGGYGYTF.

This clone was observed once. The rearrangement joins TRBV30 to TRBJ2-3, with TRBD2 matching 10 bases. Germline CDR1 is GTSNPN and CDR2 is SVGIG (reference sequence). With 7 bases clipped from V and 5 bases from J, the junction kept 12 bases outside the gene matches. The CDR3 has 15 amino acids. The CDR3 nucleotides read TGTGCCTTCCAATTAGCGGGGGGAGCCCTAGATACGCAGTATTTT. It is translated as CAFQLAGGALDTQYF. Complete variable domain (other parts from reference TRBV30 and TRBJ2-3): SQTIHQWPATLVQPVGSPLSLECTVEGTSNPNLYWYRQAAGRGLQLLFYSVGIGQISSEVPQNLSASRPQDRQFILSSKKLLLSDSGFYLCAFQLAGGALDTQYFGPGTRLTVL.